This entry is about one T cell receptor (beta chain). This record belongs to a study of technical replicates of blood from several donors. Generated by immunoSEQ multiplex PCR, the TCRdb table keeps only in-frame clones and is missing some. The sample yields roughly 100,000 clones, 90% to 97% seen once. Germline loops: CDR1 SGHVS, CDR2 FQNEAQ. V was shortened by 5 bases and J by 5 bases, with 3 bases between the two germline ends. This CDR3 has 10 residues. The chain is built from TRBV7-8 and TRBJ2-5; D remains ambiguous. The receptor's source is a human donor in good health. The specimen sequenced was T cells isolated from PBMCs. CDR3 amino acids: CASSGETQYF. The CDR3 DNA reads as TGTGCCAGCAGCGGCGAGACCCAGTACTTC.